This is a list of T cell receptor beta chains from one sample in a study of blood T cell repertoires in COVID-19. This table comes from immunoSEQ multiplex PCR, and its TCRdb copy is limited to in-frame clones, with some not included. The sample includes about 97,000 clones, 85% of them seen just once. Sequenced sample: peripheral blood. Every receptor here comes from a woman in her seventies with active or convalescent COVID-19. CDR3s include the opening cysteine and the closing phenylalanine or tryptophan. D genes are given only for firm matches. The size of a clone is reported for some rows only, either as once, few or many, or as a class for expanded clones.

>NA|NA|TRBV6-5|TRBJ1-5
CASSYSWGEGQPQHF
TGTGCCAGCAGTTACTCTTGGGGGGAAGGTCAGCCCCAGCATTTT
>NA|NA|TRBV7-2|TRBJ2-5
CASSLVSDGTQYF
TGTGCCAGCAGCTTAGTGTCAGATGGGACCCAGTACTTC
>NA|NA|TRBV6-2/TRBV6-3|TRBJ2-7
CASSLSRDRGEQYF
TGTGCCAGCAGCCTCAGCAGGGATCGAGGCGAGCAGTACTTC
>TRBD2|once|TRBV18|TRBJ2-3
CASSPTTSGGPGDTQYF
TGTGCCAGCTCACCAACGACTAGCGGGGGCCCGGGGGATACGCAGTATTTT
>TRBD1|NA|TRBV19|TRBJ1-1
CASIPPGQGTRSEAFF
TGTGCCAGTATCCCTCCGGGACAGGGAACTAGATCCGAAGCTTTCTTT
>NA|NA|TRBV2|TRBJ2-5
CASSEQGNQETQYF
TGTGCCAGCAGTGAACAGGGCAACCAAGAGACCCAGTACTTC
>NA|NA|TRBV15|TRBJ2-7
CATSRDQYEQYF
TGTGCCACCAGCAGAGATCAGTACGAGCAGTACTTC
>NA|few|TRBV2|TRBJ2-1
CASSGLGGSYNEQFF
TGTGCCAGCAGTGGGTTGGGGGGCTCCTACAATGAGCAGTTCTTC
>TRBD2|NA|TRBV4-1|TRBJ2-1
CASSQEGLAAQFF
TGCGCCAGCAGCCAAGAAGGCCTAGCGGCGCAGTTCTTC
>NA|NA|TRBV6-6|TRBJ1-4
CASSYKRGEKLFF
TGTGCCAGCAGTTACAAACGCGGTGAAAAACTGTTTTTT
>NA|NA|TRBV24-1|TRBJ2-1
CATSDVVASRDEQFF
TGTGCCACCAGTGATGTAGTGGCTAGCAGAGATGAGCAGTTCTTC
>NA|NA|TRBV5-4|TRBJ1-6
CASSLGPVRNSPLHF
TGTGCCAGCAGCTTGGGGCCAGTTCGAAATTCACCCCTCCACTTT
>NA|NA|TRBV5-4|TRBJ2-3
CASSLAGAGTDTQYF
TGTGCCAGCAGCTTGGCGGGAGCGGGCACAGATACGCAGTATTTT
>NA|NA|TRBV9|TRBJ2-5
CASSVGERGILGQETQYF
TGTGCCAGCAGCGTGGGGGAGAGGGGGATTCTTGGCCAAGAGACCCAGTACTTC
>TRBD2|few|TRBV4-3|TRBJ2-4
CASSQEGLAGADKNIQYF
TGCGCCAGCAGCCAAGAGGGACTAGCGGGAGCGGACAAAAACATTCAGTACTTC
>TRBD1|few|TRBV5-1|TRBJ2-3
CASSTGQGGWSDTQYF
TGCGCCAGCAGCACGGGACAGGGAGGGTGGTCAGATACGCAGTATTTT
>NA|NA|TRBV5-1|TRBJ1-1
CASSFQGNTEAFF
TGCGCCAGCAGCTTCCAGGGTAACACTGAAGCTTTCTTT
>TRBD2|NA|TRBV10-1|TRBJ2-1
CASSRTSGKGNEQFF
TGCGCCAGCAGTCGGACTAGCGGGAAGGGCAATGAGCAGTTCTTC
>NA|NA|TRBV6-2/TRBV6-3|TRBJ1-4
CASSIAGNTNEKLFF
TGTGCCAGCAGTATCGCCGGGAACACTAATGAAAAACTGTTTTTT
>NA|NA|TRBV28|TRBJ1-2
CASREPSYGYTF
TGTGCCAGCAGGGAACCTAGCTATGGCTACACCTTC
>NA|NA|TRBV7-2|TRBJ2-5
CASSLGWGGGGTQYF
TGTGCCAGCAGCTTAGGGTGGGGTGGAGGTGGGACCCAGTACTTC
>TRBD1|NA|TRBV10-3|TRBJ1-1
CAISDRGSLNTEAFF
TGTGCCATCAGTGACAGGGGGTCTCTGAACACTGAAGCTTTCTTT